This T cell receptor beta chain is drawn from a study of CXCR3-negative and CXCR3-positive naive CD8 T cells (dated by TCRdb to the late 2010s). Turning to the overall study: In total, approximately 130 million TRB reads were obtained, corresponding to roughly 1.5 +/- 0.3 million reads per library. Diversity and physicochemical repertoire analyses were performed on approximately 10 donors pooled from two independent experiments. TRBV-TRBJ cluster analysis included naive subsets from several donors and memory cells from 3 donors. The paper as a whole reports these results and caveats: Freshly isolated PBMCs were used for most assays because CXCR3 expression partially decreased after cryopreservation. Naive CXCR3-negative and CXCR3-positive cells from the same donor showed similar TRBV-TRBJ usage, whereas memory cells showed distinct patterns. Repertoire diversity was comparably high in both naive subsets but much lower in memory CD8+ T cells. Because surface CD5, which is linked to self-reactivity in mice, was comparable between the naive subsets, TCR interaction strength was also inferred from TRB CDR3 physicochemical properties.

The germline V gene sets CDR1 to MDHEN and CDR2 to SYDVKM. Counted from cysteine to phenylalanine, this CDR3 has 11 amino acids. No DNA was logged. Sequencing took place on a NextSeq 550. The Human TCR Profiling Kit (MiLaboratory) was used to prepare UMI-labeled 5' RACE TRB cDNA libraries. The full amount of extracted RNA was used for cDNA synthesis, and the full amount of resulting cDNA was used for PCR amplification. Libraries were prepared in parallel using an identical number of PCR cycles. The authors' pipeline ran thus. With a requirement of at least two reads per UMI, MIGEC and MiXCR extracted about 50,000 +/- 10,000 unique UMI-labeled TRB cDNA molecules per library. Each library averaged around 40,000 +/- 10,000 functional in-frame TRB CDR3 nucleotide clonotypes without stop codons. After each sample was downsampled to 5000 UMI-labeled TRB molecules, VDJtools was used to calculate diversity metrics such as normalized Shannon-Wiener and Chao1. Clonotype-size-weighted physicochemical properties of the central five CDR3 residues (interaction energy, strength, volume and Kidera factor 4) were computed in VDJtools. TCRdb reprocessed the reads, reporting each CDR3 protein sequence once and no DNA. TCRdb, rather than the study authors, made the V and J calls. For this sample, the table gives 30,000 to 40,000 distinct CDR3 sequences. The top ten clonotypes cover 13% to 15% of the sample.

Each CD8+ T cell subset was flow-sorted in triplicate, with roughly 300,000 cells per subset placed directly into RLT lysis buffer. Using standard density gradient centrifugation, peripheral blood mononuclear cells were isolated from buffy coats. Total RNA was extracted from sorted cells using an RNeasy Mini Kit. Notes on this clonotype: Its antigen specificity is not known.

The source material was memory CD8+ T cells from blood. Per the publication, the cell subset or site label means: conventional CD8+ memory T cells (TMEM), sorted as controls. The receptor was derived from a human donor in good health. Some clones in this sample may be carry-over from other donors' samples. The rearranged segments are TRBV28 and TRBJ1-1. The CDR3 corresponds to CASTAGAEAFF.